This T cell receptor (beta chain) appears in the sequencing data of a study of blood T cell repertoires in COVID-19. V lost 6 bases and J lost 7, with 14 bases in between. Germline values: CDR1 MNHEY, CDR2 SVGEGT. The CDR3 covers 13 residues. Profiling relied on immunoSEQ multiplex PCR, and the TCRdb table lists in-frame clones only, not all of them. Altogether some 300,000 clones are present, 88% being singletons, with the ten largest covering over 2%. A few counts support this clone. The chain carries TRBV6-2 or TRBV6-3 and TRBJ2-3, with D possibly matching TRBD2 (5 bases). Sequenced material: PBMCs or T cells enriched from blood (not recorded which). This TCR came from a woman aged 55-70 years in a cohort exposed to, infected with or recovered from COVID-19 (not recorded which). The CDR3 bases are TGTGCCAGCAGCCCCTTTGCGGGCAATACGCAGTATTTT. This gives the protein CASSPFAGNTQYF.